The 31 T cell receptor beta chains listed next were all sequenced from one sample in a study of blood T cell repertoires in COVID-19. Profiling relied on immunoSEQ multiplex PCR, and the TCRdb table lists in-frame clones only, not all of them. This repertoire shows under 20,000 clones, roughly 91% found once; its top ten account for about 16%. The sequencing input was peripheral blood. The receptors here all came from a human donor in a cohort sampled during active COVID-19.

Here the CDR3 reads CSGAGQSYNEQFF. The DNA for the CDR3 is TGCAGCGGTGCGGGACAGTCTTACAATGAGCAGTTCTTC. The chain combines TRBV29-1 with TRBJ2-1; the D gene is possibly TRBD1 (7 bases). This CDR3 has 13 residues. V was trimmed by 7 bases and J by 4 bases, leaving 14 bases between them. In germline, CDR1 is SQVTM, CDR2 ANQGSEA.

The V and J genes are TRBV28 and TRBJ1-5; D gene uncertain. Trimming cost V 4 bases and J 6 bases, with 7 bases left between them. CDR1 is MDHEN and CDR2 is SYDVKM in the germline V gene. CDR3 length: 12 residues. CDR3 sequence: CASSSYGQPQHF. CDR3 in DNA: TGTGCCAGCAGTTCTTACGGTCAGCCCCAGCATTTT.

This clone was detected a few times. CDR3 nucleotide sequence: TGTGCCAGCAGTGCGGGGTCGCGTTCACCCCTCCACTTT. This encodes CASSAGSRSPLHF. The chain couples TRBV6-2 or TRBV6-3 to TRBJ1-6; D is unresolved. Germline V gene lookup returns CDR1 MNHEY and CDR2 SVGEGT. This CDR3 is 13 amino acids long. V dropped 5 bases and J dropped 9 bases, with 11 bases sitting between them.

The chain combines TRBV29-1 with TRBJ2-7, with TRBD1 identical over 12 bases. CDR1 is SQVTM, CDR2 ANQGSEA, per germline. The CDR3 is 15 residues long. Trimming took 3 bases from V and 4 from J; bases not matched to a gene: 7. Written as DNA, the CDR3 is TGCAGCGTTGAGACCGGGACAGGGGGCGAATACGAGCAGTACTTC. This codes for CSVETGTGGEYEQYF.

DNA of the CDR3: TGTGCCAGCAGCCGCCGGCTAGCGGGAGACGGGGAGACCCAGTACTTC. Its translation is CASSRRLAGDGETQYF. This sequence joins TRBV11-3 and TRBJ2-5; TRBD2 matches 10 bases. The trim removed 5 bases at V and 5 bases at J, leaving 11 bases unmatched. The CDR3 has 16 residues. Germline-derived CDR1 and CDR2 are SGHNT and YENEEA.

This chain connects TRBV5-6 to TRBJ2-1; D is perhaps TRBD1 (6 bases). The CDR3 runs 15 residues. Trimming stripped 4 bases from V and 2 bases from J, with 13 bases between. Germline loops: CDR1 SGHDT, CDR2 YYEEEE. CDR3 sequence: CASSRDISTYNEQFF. CDR3 coding DNA: TGTGCCAGCAGCCGGGACATTTCCACCTACAATGAGCAGTTCTTC.

The genes are TRBV27 and TRBJ2-1; 11 nucleotides align to TRBD2. Losses at the gene ends were 2 bases for V and 4 bases for J; bases not matched to a gene: 1. The CDR3 runs 15 residues. Germline CDR1 and CDR2: MNHEY and SMNVEV (reference sequence). The CDR3 spells CASSLRLAGYNEQFF. The CDR3 region has the DNA TGTGCCAGCAGTTTACGACTAGCGGGGTACAATGAGCAGTTCTTC.

The rearrangement joins TRBV5-4 to TRBJ1-6, with TRBD1 as a possible D gene (5 bases). V gave up 4 bases and J gave up 4 bases, with 9 bases separating them. Germline CDR1 SGHNT, CDR2 YYREEE (reference sequence). The CDR3 is made up of 14 amino acids. The CDR3 is CASSPRGYNSPLHF. CDR3 nucleotides: TGTGCCAGCAGCCCTCGGGGGTATAATTCACCCCTCCACTTT.

V usage is TRBV5-1 and J usage is TRBJ2-1; possible D gene TRBD2, 6 bases. V lost 4 bases and J lost 0, with 11 bases in between. The CDR3 runs to 15 residues. Germline V gene sequence: CDR1 SGHRS, CDR2 YFSETQ. Here the CDR3 DNA reads TGCGCCAGCAGCCTACTAGCAGGCTCCTACAATGAGCAGTTCTTC. This translates into CASSLLAGSYNEQFF.

The rearrangement links TRBV6-5 to TRBJ2-7, with 12 bases aligning to TRBD2. The CDR3 sequence is 15 residues long. The ends lost 10 bases at V and 6 bases at J; junction bases unmatched: 13. Germline CDR1 and CDR2: MNHEY and SVGAGI. The CDR3 region has the DNA TGTGCCACCCTACGTTCTAGCGGGGGGGCGGGCGAGCAGTACTTC. It codes for CATLRSSGGAGEQYF.

CDR3 nucleotide sequence: TGTGCCAGCTCACCACCGACGGGTTCCTATGGCTACACCTTC. As protein: CASSPPTGSYGYTF. The V gene is TRBV18, the J gene TRBJ1-2; D ambiguous. The V end lost 0 bases, the J end lost 4 bases, and 9 bases lay between the germline ends. Germline V gene lookup returns CDR1 KGHSH and CDR2 LQKENI. This CDR3 has 14 residues.

The CDR3 spells CASIPGLGGDEQFF. CDR3 bases: TGCGCCAGCATCCCGGGACTAGGAGGCGATGAGCAGTTCTTC. The rearrangement joins TRBV10-1 to TRBJ2-1; TRBD2 matches 8 bases. V dropped 7 bases and J dropped 8; count of bases not matched to a gene: 10. The length of the CDR3 is 14 residues. Looked up from germline, CDR1 is WNHNN and CDR2 is SYGVQD (reference sequence).

The rearrangement uses TRBV19 and TRBJ2-2; D remains ambiguous. Germline V gives CDR1 LNHDA, CDR2 SQIVND (reference sequence). V shed 7 bases and J shed 8 bases, with 11 bases lying between them. This CDR3 has 12 amino acids. The CDR3 protein is CASTPTGGELFF. CDR3 DNA sequence: TGTGCCAGTACCCCCACCGGGGGGGAGCTGTTTTTT.

The rearrangement uses TRBV5-8 and TRBJ2-3; 9 bases line up with TRBD2. This CDR3 is built from 14 residues. CDR1 SGHTS and CDR2 YDEGEE come from the germline V gene. Trimming cost V 3 bases and J 8 bases; bases outside gene matches: 7. The CDR3 spells CASSSGTSPRTQYF. CDR3 coding DNA: TGTGCCAGCAGCTCCGGGACTAGCCCCCGTACGCAGTATTTT.

The CDR3 here is CASSLGATGSGTLREQYF. CDR3 in DNA: TGTGCCAGCAGCTTAGGGGCCACAGGGAGCGGGACTTTACGGGAGCAGTACTTC. This chain uses TRBV7-6 with TRBJ2-7; D is perhaps TRBD2 (7 bases). Germline-derived CDR1 and CDR2 are SGHVS and FNYEAQ. The V end was cut by 1 base, the J end by 7 bases, with 26 bases between. This CDR3 is built from 18 residues.

V is TRBV27 and J is TRBJ2-3; TRBD2 matches 8 bases. This CDR3 spans 17 amino acids. Looked up from germline, CDR1 is MNHEY and CDR2 is SMNVEV (reference sequence). V lost 5 bases and J lost 7; bases outside the gene matches: 17. CDR3 nucleotide sequence: TGTGCCAGCAGTCCTCGCGGTCGAGCGGGAGTTATGAATACGCAGTATTTT. The encoded protein is CASSPRGRAGVMNTQYF.

This clone has only one observation. CDR3 DNA: TGTGCCAGCAGCTTAACTAGCGGGGGTTCCTACGAGCAGTACTTC. Its translation: CASSLTSGGSYEQYF. The chain is built from TRBV7-3 and TRBJ2-7; 9 nucleotides align to TRBD2. The CDR3 sequence is 15 residues long. Germline CDR1 and CDR2: SGHTA and FQGTGA. The junction had 1 base not matched to a gene; V was cut back by 0 bases and J by 1 base.

The rearrangement uses TRBV24-1 and TRBJ2-1; D might be TRBD2 (6 bases). Per the germline V gene, CDR1 is KGHDR and CDR2 is SFDVKD. The CDR3 covers 18 residues. V was cut by 0 bases and J by 8 bases, with 22 bases left in between. The CDR3 here is CATSDLGRGRFLIDEQFF. The CDR3, as DNA: TGTGCCACCAGTGATTTGGGGCGGGGACGGTTCCTTATTGATGAGCAGTTCTTC.

There are a few counts of this clone. This rearrangement joins TRBV7-9 to TRBJ2-1; TRBD1 matches at 8 bases. Germline V CDR1 and CDR2: SEHNR, FQNEAQ (reference sequence). Unmatched junction bases numbered 10, after V lost 5 bases and J lost 4 bases. This CDR3 comprises 16 residues. CDR3 nucleotide sequence: TGTGCCAGCAGCCCCCGTAGGACAGGGTTATACAATGAGCAGTTCTTC. Translated: CASSPRRTGLYNEQFF.

The rearrangement links TRBV6-5 to TRBJ2-7; 7 positions agree with TRBD2. Germline loops: CDR1 MNHEY, CDR2 SVGAGI. CDR3 length equals 13 residues. Trimming at V came to 5 bases and at J to 2 bases, leaving 3 bases not matched to a gene. CDR3 region: CASSIGLAYEQYF. The CDR3 DNA is TGTGCCAGCAGTATCGGACTAGCCTACGAGCAGTACTTC.

The chain has TRBV12-5 and TRBJ1-5; D is perhaps TRBD1 (6 bases). The CDR3 has 18 residues. V shed 0 bases and J shed 2 bases, with 17 bases lying between them. In germline, CDR1 is LGHNT, CDR2 FRNRAP. The CDR3 is CASGLVLGGGSGNQPQHF. The CDR3 region has the DNA TGTGCTAGTGGTTTGGTACTTGGGGGCGGGAGCGGCAATCAGCCCCAGCATTTT.

The CDR3 nucleotides read TGTGCCAGCAGCTTAGTCGGGGGTTACTACTACGAGCAGTACTTC. Translation gives CASSLVGGYYYEQYF. J is TRBJ2-7 and V is TRBV7-4; D may be TRBD2 (6 bases). V was cut by 1 base and J by 3 bases, with 13 bases left in between. CDR3 length equals 15 residues. Germline values: CDR1 SGHVT, CDR2 SQSDAQ.

The chain links TRBV3-1 (or the pseudogene TRBV3-2) to TRBJ1-2; maybe TRBD1 (5 bases). V shed 0 bases and J shed 3 bases, with 8 bases lying between them. The germline V gene encodes CDR1 LGHDT and CDR2 YNNKEL (reference sequence). The CDR3 sequence is 14 residues long. This chain's CDR3 is CASSQETGHYGYTF. CDR3 nucleotides: TGTGCCAGCAGCCAAGAAACAGGACACTATGGCTACACCTTC.

V gene TRBV25-1 combines with J gene TRBJ1-1; D may be TRBD1 (5 bases). From germline, CDR1 is MGHDK and CDR2 SYGVNS. Trimming cost V 4 bases and J 4 bases, with 16 bases left between them. This CDR3 spans 15 amino acids. The CDR3, as DNA: TGTGCCAGCAGTGGTGCACAGGCCCGTGGCACTGAAGCTTTCTTT. This sequence encodes CASSGAQARGTEAFF.

The chain is built from TRBV7-2 and TRBJ1-4, with D uncertain. The CDR3 runs 13 residues. From germline, CDR1 is SGHTA and CDR2 FQGNSA. V lost 2 bases, J lost 8 bases, and 9 bases lay in between. The CDR3 coding sequence is TGTGCCAGCAGCTTAATAACAGCCGAAAAACTGTTTTTT. Amino acid sequence: CASSLITAEKLFF.

The rearrangement uses TRBV7-8 and TRBJ2-7; no clear D gene. CDR3 length equals 14 residues. CDR1 SGHVS and CDR2 FQNEAQ come from the germline V gene. Trimming pared 0 bases from V and 3 bases from J, leaving 9 bases between. As DNA, the CDR3 is TGTGCCAGCAGCTTAGCAGGCAGCGTCTACGAGCAGTACTTC. This translates into CASSLAGSVYEQYF.

This clone is a singleton in its sample. V gene TRBV6-5 combines with J gene TRBJ2-5; tentative D call: TRBD2 (6 bases). The CDR3 has 14 residues. The V end lost 5 bases, the J end lost 2 bases, and 12 bases lay between the germline ends. Germline loops: CDR1 MNHEY, CDR2 SVGAGI. CDR3 region: CASSQGGKQETQYF. CDR3 DNA: TGTGCCAGCAGTCAGGGCGGGAAACAAGAGACCCAGTACTTC.

The rearrangement uses TRBV19 and TRBJ1-2; tentative D call: TRBD1 (5 bases). V lost 7 bases to trimming and J lost 0 bases, with 12 bases between them. The CDR3 runs to 14 residues. The V gene's germline CDR1 is LNHDA and CDR2 SQIVND (reference sequence). The CDR3 here is CASKGEDTNYGYTF. In DNA, the CDR3 is TGTGCCAGTAAAGGGGAGGACACTAACTATGGCTACACCTTC. Full variable domain (remainder filled in from reference TRBV19 and TRBJ1-2): DGGITQSPKYLFRKEGQNVTLSCEQNLNHDAMYWYRQDPGQGLRLIYYSQIVNDFQKGDIAEGYSVSREKKESFPLTVTSAQKNPTAFYLCASKGEDTNYGYTFGSGTRLTVV.

The V call is TRBV29-1, the J call TRBJ2-5; D unclear. The germline CDR1 and CDR2 sequences are SQVTM and ANQGSEA. V was clipped by 4 bases and J by 4 bases, with 13 bases between them. The CDR3 has 13 residues. CDR3 coding DNA: TGCAGCGTTGGGGTGTCTTCGGGAGAGACCCAGTACTTC. Translated: CSVGVSSGETQYF.

This clone has a single count. The V call is TRBV5-6, the J call TRBJ2-1; a possible D gene is TRBD1 (5 bases). CDR1 and CDR2 from the germline V gene are SGHDT and YYEEEE. V gave up 4 bases and J gave up 5 bases, with 10 bases separating them. This CDR3 is 13 amino acids long. CDR3 nucleotides: TGTGCCAGCAGCCTGGACACCCACAATGAGCAGTTCTTC. It is translated as CASSLDTHNEQFF.

The chain joins TRBV6-5 to TRBJ2-6; unclear D gene. The CDR3 spans 16 residues. Germline CDR1 is MNHEY and CDR2 is SVGAGI. Trimming cost V 2 bases and J 0 bases, with 8 bases left between them. CDR3 sequence reads: CASSYTHSSGANVLTF. Here the CDR3 DNA reads TGTGCCAGCAGTTACACGCATAGCTCTGGGGCCAACGTCCTGACTTTC.